The 23 T cell receptor beta chains given below trace back to one sample, sequenced in a study of blood T cell repertoires in COVID-19. Sequencing used immunoSEQ multiplex PCR; TCRdb keeps in-frame clones, though not all of them. Of about 120,000 clones in the sample, 87% were seen once. The sequencing sample was made of peripheral blood. The receptor source for this set is a human donor in a cohort sampled during active COVID-19.

The V call is TRBV19, the J call TRBJ2-1; D is possibly TRBD2 (6 bases). The CDR3 has 14 amino acids. Germline V gene data show CDR1 as LNHDA and CDR2 as SQIVND (reference sequence). V gave up 7 bases and J gave up 4 bases, with 14 bases separating them. CDR3 sequence: CASIRTGGYNEQFF. Here the CDR3 DNA reads TGTGCCAGTATTCGAACTGGGGGGTACAATGAGCAGTTCTTC.

This chain links TRBV6-5 with TRBJ1-1; 9 nucleotides agree with TRBD1. CDR1 is MNHEY and CDR2 is SVGAGI in the germline V gene. J gave up 6 bases and V 6 bases, and 11 bases lay outside the gene matches. The CDR3 covers 15 residues. CDR3 sequence: CASSHPRQGDPEAFF. In nucleotides, the CDR3 is TGTGCCAGCAGCCACCCGAGACAGGGGGATCCTGAAGCTTTCTTT.

The chain is built from TRBV5-6 and TRBJ1-2, with no clear D. CDR1 is SGHDT and CDR2 is YYEEEE in the germline V gene. Between the trimmed V and J ends, which lost 1 base and 5 bases, there was a span of 18 bases. This CDR3 spans 16 amino acids. The CDR3 reads CASSLILEAGLYGYTF. CDR3 nucleotide sequence: TGTGCCAGCAGCTTGATTCTAGAGGCGGGGTTATATGGCTACACCTTC.

The chain uses TRBV11-1 and TRBJ2-1; maybe TRBD2 (5 bases). The germline gives CDR1 SGHAT, CDR2 FQDESV (reference sequence). V lost 0 bases and J 6 bases, leaving 6 bases between the germline ends. The CDR3 totals 13 residues. CDR3 in amino acids: CASSLAGSNEQFF. The CDR3 nucleotides are TGTGCCAGCAGCTTAGCAGGGAGCAATGAGCAGTTCTTC.

The chain has TRBV7-7 and TRBJ2-1, with a tentative D call TRBD2 (6 bases). Germline CDR1 reads SSHAT; CDR2 reads FNYEAQ (reference sequence). The CDR3 totals 16 residues. V lost 4 bases to trimming and J lost 2 bases, with 15 bases between them. CDR3 sequence: CASSSQLAPTYNEQFF. The CDR3 coding sequence is TGTGCCAGCAGCTCCCAACTAGCTCCAACCTACAATGAGCAGTTCTTC.

The V gene is TRBV6-5, the J gene TRBJ1-5, with D uncertain. The germline gives CDR1 MNHEY, CDR2 SVGAGI. CDR3 length: 15 residues. V gave up 0 bases and J gave up 0 bases, with 6 bases separating them. The CDR3, as DNA: TGTGCCAGCAGTTACTCAGTAGATAGCAATCAGCCCCAGCATTTT. This sequence encodes CASSYSVDSNQPQHF.

V and J are TRBV9 and TRBJ2-1, with TRBD2 identical over 13 bases. This CDR3 region has 17 residues. Germline trimming cut 2 bases from V and 2 bases from J; bases unmatched to any gene: 4. Germline CDR1 and CDR2: SGDLS and YYNGEE. The CDR3 region has the DNA TGTGCCAGCAGCGTGGGACTAGCGGGGACTACCTACAATGAGCAGTTCTTC. Translation: CASSVGLAGTTYNEQFF.

The CDR3 sequence is CASKSNNYGYTF. The CDR3 DNA is TGTGCCAGCAAAAGCAATAACTATGGCTACACCTTC. The chain links TRBV3-1 (or the pseudogene TRBV3-2) to TRBJ1-2; D gene ambiguous. Germline CDR1 LGHDT, CDR2 YNNKEL (reference sequence). The CDR3 spans 12 residues. The V end was cut by 7 bases, the J end by 1 base, with 7 bases between.

This sequence joins TRBV28 and TRBJ1-2, with 7 bases lining up with TRBD1. This CDR3 contains 14 residues. The V gene's germline CDR1 is MDHEN and CDR2 SYDVKM. J was trimmed by 4 bases and V by 8 bases; bases with no gene match: 10. CDR3 amino acids: CASGRTGDSYGYTF. DNA of the CDR3: TGTGCCAGCGGTAGGACAGGAGACTCCTATGGCTACACCTTC.

The V and J genes are TRBV11-3 and TRBJ1-1; 8 nucleotides agree with TRBD1. Trimming took 6 bases from V and 5 from J; bases not matched to a gene: 8. CDR3 size: 14 residues. Germline CDR1 SGHNT, CDR2 YENEEA. DNA of the CDR3: TGTGCCAGCAGTCCAGGGGGCGTAGGTACTGAAGCTTTCTTT. Its protein is CASSPGGVGTEAFF.

The gene calls are TRBV3-1 (or the pseudogene TRBV3-2) and TRBJ2-6, with D unresolved. V shed 1 base and J shed 1 base, with 17 bases lying between them. CDR3 size: 19 residues. Germline V lookup: CDR1 LGHDT, CDR2 YNNKEL (reference sequence). Here the CDR3 DNA reads TGTGCCAGCAGCCAAGGATTTACGGTCACCATGTCTGGGGCCAACGTCCTGACTTTC. Translation gives CASSQGFTVTMSGANVLTF.

The chain is built from TRBV10-1 and TRBJ1-1; D not certain. The CDR3 length is 13 residues. CDR1 WNHNN and CDR2 SYGVQD come from the germline V gene (reference sequence). Trimming shortened V by 6 bases and J by 4 bases, and 12 bases separated the two germline ends. The CDR3 sequence: CASRGAFGTEAFF. CDR3 bases: TGCGCCAGCAGAGGAGCCTTTGGCACTGAAGCTTTCTTT.

V usage is TRBV18 and J usage is TRBJ2-7; D might be TRBD1 (5 bases). The V gene lost 2 bases and the J gene lost 7 bases, with 12 bases spanning the gap. CDR1 and CDR2 from the germline V gene are KGHSH and LQKENI. The CDR3 is 13 amino acids. Here the CDR3 reads CASSPAGHREQYF. The CDR3 DNA is TGTGCCAGCTCACCAGCAGGACACCGGGAGCAGTACTTC.

As DNA, the CDR3 is TGTGCCAGCAGTGAGACGGGACTAGTTTACGAGCAGTACTTC. Its protein product is CASSETGLVYEQYF. The J gene is TRBJ2-7, the V gene TRBV2, with TRBD2 matching 8 bases. From germline, CDR1 is SNHLY and CDR2 FYNNEI. Trimming removed 3 bases from V and 4 bases from J; junction bases left unmatched: 5. This CDR3 is built from 14 residues. The variable domain in full, completed from reference TRBV2 and TRBJ2-7, reads EPEVTQTPSHQVTQMGQEVILRCVPISNHLYFYWYRQILGQKVEFLVSFYNNEISEKSEIFDDQFSVERPDGSNFTLKIRSTKLEDSAMYFCASSETGLVYEQYFGPGTRLTVT.

This clone was observed once. The J gene is TRBJ2-1, the V gene TRBV11-3, with TRBD2 matching over 8 bases. The CDR3 is 15 amino acids. The V segment lost 4 bases and the J segment 0 bases; nucleotides outside the gene matches: 2. Germline CDR1 and CDR2: SGHNT and YENEEA. The CDR3 coding sequence is TGTGCCAGCAGCTCTAGCGGGCTCTCCTACAATGAGCAGTTCTTC. Its protein is CASSSSGLSYNEQFF. Using reference TRBV11-3 and TRBJ2-1 for the parts outside the CDR3, the full variable domain is EAGVVQSPRYKIIEKKQPVAFWCNPISGHNTLYWYLQNLGQGPELLIRYENEEAVDDSQLPKDRFSAERLKGVDSTLKIQPAELGDSAVYLCASSSSGLSYNEQFFGPGTRLTVL.

This clone was seen only a few times. The V gene is TRBV6-6, the J gene TRBJ2-5; 7 nucleotides align to TRBD2. Trimming at V came to 7 bases and at J to 5 bases, leaving 1 base not matched to a gene. This CDR3 contains 11 residues. The V gene's germline CDR1 is MNHNY and CDR2 SVGAGI (reference sequence). CDR3 nucleotides: TGTGCCAGCATGCGGGGGGAGACCCAGTACTTC. Translating gives CASMRGETQYF.

This chain uses TRBV7-8 with TRBJ2-7, with 7 nucleotides matching TRBD1. The CDR3 sequence is 16 residues long. Germline CDR1 reads SGHVS; CDR2 reads FQNEAQ. Trimming cost V 5 bases and J 0 bases; bases outside gene matches: 10. The CDR3 nucleotides are TGTGCCAGCAGCCCACCTACCGGGACAGTCTCCTACGAGCAGTACTTC. Residues: CASSPPTGTVSYEQYF.

The V gene is TRBV6-6, the J gene TRBJ1-1; 7 nucleotides align to TRBD1. In germline, CDR1 is MNHNY, CDR2 SVGAGI (reference sequence). The length of the CDR3 is 13 residues. Trimming removed 6 bases from V and 3 bases from J; junction bases left unmatched: 4. CDR3 in DNA: TGTGCCAGCAGAGTAACAGGGGACACTGAAGCTTTCTTT. It is translated as CASRVTGDTEAFF.

The rearrangement joins TRBV28 to TRBJ2-7, with D tentatively TRBD2 (5 bases). Trimming stripped 6 bases from V and 3 bases from J, with 12 bases between. The CDR3 is 13 residues long. Germline V lookup: CDR1 MDHEN, CDR2 SYDVKM. CDR3 coding DNA: TGTGCCAGCAGAACCGGACTGAACTACGAGCAGTACTTC. Its translation: CASRTGLNYEQYF.

This chain connects TRBV20-1 to TRBJ2-7; D perhaps matches TRBD2 (5 bases). This CDR3 is built from 13 residues. Trimming removed 3 bases from V and 1 base from J, with 10 bases in between. Germline CDR1 and CDR2: DFQATT and SNEGSKA (reference sequence). The CDR3 protein is CSASFRGSYEQYF. In DNA, the CDR3 is TGCAGTGCTAGTTTCCGCGGGTCCTACGAGCAGTACTTC.

This clone was detected once. V and J are TRBV25-1 and TRBJ2-1, with 7 positions matching TRBD1. V shed 2 bases and J 3 bases; nucleotides not matched to a gene: 4. In germline, CDR1 is MGHDK, CDR2 SYGVNS. This CDR3 spans 15 amino acids. The CDR3 region is CASSEPRDSYNEQFF. CDR3 DNA: TGTGCCAGCAGTGAACCCCGGGACAGCTACAATGAGCAGTTCTTC.

The V gene is TRBV5-6, the J gene TRBJ2-2; D perhaps matches TRBD1 (6 bases). The germline V gene encodes CDR1 SGHDT and CDR2 YYEEEE. The V and J ends lost 4 bases and 7 bases respectively, with 14 bases between them. There are 14 residues in the CDR3. This CDR3 reads CASSPQGFDGELFF. DNA of the CDR3: TGTGCCAGCAGCCCACAGGGTTTTGACGGGGAGCTGTTTTTT.

The V and J genes are TRBV5-1 and TRBJ1-6, with 7 bases lining up with TRBD1. CDR1 is SGHRS and CDR2 is YFSETQ in the germline V gene. The CDR3 is 16 residues long. V shed 3 bases, J shed 9 bases, and the junction held 12 bases outside the gene matches. The CDR3 region is CASSSRTGGVGSPLHF. The CDR3 bases are TGCGCCAGCAGCTCCAGGACAGGCGGCGTGGGTTCACCCCTCCACTTT.